This T cell receptor (beta chain) is drawn from a study of neurological immune-mediated disorders. Study outcomes and limitations: Phylogenetic grouping placed 18 of 34 multiple sclerosis patients' repertoires in one related-CDR3 cluster, a possible signature.

The CDR3 is made up of 15 amino acids. From germline, CDR1 is SSHAT and CDR2 FNYEAQ (reference sequence). The V segment lost 2 bases and the J segment 5 bases; nucleotides outside the gene matches: 3. Preparation of the unsorted libraries drew on 2 million PBMCs stored at -80 C. The cDNA came from 5'RACE, which used 10-nucleotide random UMIs. TCRdb analysed the 5' RACE reads with MiXCR anew, one entry per CDR3 protein. The table includes tens of thousands of distinct CDR3 sequences, 4.5% to 6.5% detected once. Of note for this clonotype: Antigen unknown.

Input material: PBMCs. This rearrangement joins TRBV7-7 to TRBJ1-6; 7 bases are a match to TRBD1. The receptor's source is a woman in her thirties with multiple sclerosis. CDR3 DNA: TGTGCCAGCAGCTTAATGGGACAGAATAATTCACCCCTCCACTTT. It is translated as CASSLMGQNNSPLHF.